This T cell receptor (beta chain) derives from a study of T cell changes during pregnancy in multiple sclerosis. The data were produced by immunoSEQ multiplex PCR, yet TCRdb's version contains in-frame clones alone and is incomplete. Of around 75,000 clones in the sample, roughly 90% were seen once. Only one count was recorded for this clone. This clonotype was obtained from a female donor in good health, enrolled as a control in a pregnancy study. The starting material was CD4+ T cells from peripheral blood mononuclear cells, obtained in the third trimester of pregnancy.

Written as DNA, the CDR3 is TGTGCCAGCAGCCAAGATCTCGACTTCTCGGTCCGGCAGCTGTTTTTT. It translates to CASSQDLDFSVRQLFF. The V call is TRBV4-2, the J call TRBJ2-2; D unresolved. Germline CDR1 and CDR2: LGHNA and YNFKEQ. V was shortened by 0 bases and J by 12 bases, with 20 bases between the two germline ends. The CDR3 covers 16 residues.